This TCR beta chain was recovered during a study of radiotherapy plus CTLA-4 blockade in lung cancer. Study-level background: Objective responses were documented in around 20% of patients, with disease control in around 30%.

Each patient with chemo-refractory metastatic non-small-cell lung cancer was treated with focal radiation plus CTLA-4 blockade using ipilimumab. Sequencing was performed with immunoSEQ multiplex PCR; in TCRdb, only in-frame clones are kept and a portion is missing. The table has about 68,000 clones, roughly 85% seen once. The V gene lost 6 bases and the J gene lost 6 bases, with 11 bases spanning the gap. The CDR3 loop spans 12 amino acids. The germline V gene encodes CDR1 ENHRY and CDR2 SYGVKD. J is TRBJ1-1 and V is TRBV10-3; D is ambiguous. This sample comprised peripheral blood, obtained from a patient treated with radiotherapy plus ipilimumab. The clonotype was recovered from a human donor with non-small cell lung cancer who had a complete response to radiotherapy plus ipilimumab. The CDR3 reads CAISSGASEAFF. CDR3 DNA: TGTGCCATCAGCTCCGGAGCGTCTGAAGCTTTCTTT.